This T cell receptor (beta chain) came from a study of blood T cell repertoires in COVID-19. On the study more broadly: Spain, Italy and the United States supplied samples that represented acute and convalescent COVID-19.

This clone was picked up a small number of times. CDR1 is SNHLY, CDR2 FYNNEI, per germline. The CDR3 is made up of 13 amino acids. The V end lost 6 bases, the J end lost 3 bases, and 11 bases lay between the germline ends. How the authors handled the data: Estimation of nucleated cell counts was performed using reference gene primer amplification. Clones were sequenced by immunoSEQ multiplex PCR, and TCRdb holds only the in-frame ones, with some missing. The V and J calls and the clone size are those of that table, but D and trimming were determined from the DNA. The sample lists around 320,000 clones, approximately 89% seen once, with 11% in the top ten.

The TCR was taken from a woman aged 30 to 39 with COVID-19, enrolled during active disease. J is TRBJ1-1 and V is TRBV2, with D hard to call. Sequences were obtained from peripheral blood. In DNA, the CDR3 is TGTGCCAGCAGGATGACACAATACACTGAAGCTTTCTTT. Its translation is CASRMTQYTEAFF.